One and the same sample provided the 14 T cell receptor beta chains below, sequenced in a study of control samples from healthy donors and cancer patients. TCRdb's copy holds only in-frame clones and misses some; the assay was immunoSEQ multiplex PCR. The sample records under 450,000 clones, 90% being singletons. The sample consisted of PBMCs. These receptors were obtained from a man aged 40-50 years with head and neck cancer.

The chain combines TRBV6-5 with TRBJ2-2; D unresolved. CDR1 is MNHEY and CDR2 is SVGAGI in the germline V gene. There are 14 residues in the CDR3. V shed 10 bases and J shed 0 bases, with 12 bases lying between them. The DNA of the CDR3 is TGTGCCACCAAAGGAACTCCGAACACCGGGGAGCTGTTTTTT. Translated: CATKGTPNTGELFF.

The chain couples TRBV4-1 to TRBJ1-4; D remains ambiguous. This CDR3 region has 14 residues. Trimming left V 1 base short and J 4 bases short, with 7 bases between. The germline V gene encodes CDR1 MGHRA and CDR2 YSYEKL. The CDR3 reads CASSQGQFNEKLFF. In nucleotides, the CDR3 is TGCGCCAGCAGCCAAGGGCAGTTTAATGAAAAACTGTTTTTT.

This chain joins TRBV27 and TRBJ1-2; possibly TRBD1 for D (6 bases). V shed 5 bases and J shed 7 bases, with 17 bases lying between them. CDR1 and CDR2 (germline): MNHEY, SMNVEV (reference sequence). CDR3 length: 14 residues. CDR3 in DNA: TGTGCCAGCAGTGGGACATTGCCCTATGTTGGCTACACCTTC. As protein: CASSGTLPYVGYTF.

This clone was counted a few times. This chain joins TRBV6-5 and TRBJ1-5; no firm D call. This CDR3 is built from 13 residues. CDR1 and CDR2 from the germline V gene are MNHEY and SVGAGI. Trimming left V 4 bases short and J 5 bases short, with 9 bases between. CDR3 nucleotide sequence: TGTGCCAGCAGTTTGGCGGTCGATCAGCCCCAGCATTTT. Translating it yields CASSLAVDQPQHF.

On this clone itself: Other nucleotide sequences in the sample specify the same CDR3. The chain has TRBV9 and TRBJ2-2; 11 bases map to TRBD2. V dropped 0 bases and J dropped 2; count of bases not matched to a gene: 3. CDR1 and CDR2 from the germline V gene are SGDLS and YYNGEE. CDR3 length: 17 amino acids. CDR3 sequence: CASSVGGTSGNTGELFF. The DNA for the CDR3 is TGTGCCAGCAGCGTAGGGGGGACTAGCGGAAACACCGGGGAGCTGTTTTTT.

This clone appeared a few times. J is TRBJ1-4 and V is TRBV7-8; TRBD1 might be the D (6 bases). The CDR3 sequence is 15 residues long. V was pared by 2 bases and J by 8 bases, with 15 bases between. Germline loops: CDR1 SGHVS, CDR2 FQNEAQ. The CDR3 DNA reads TGTGCCAGCAGCTTAAACTGGGCAGGGGCCGAAAAACTGTTTTTT. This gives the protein CASSLNWAGAEKLFF.

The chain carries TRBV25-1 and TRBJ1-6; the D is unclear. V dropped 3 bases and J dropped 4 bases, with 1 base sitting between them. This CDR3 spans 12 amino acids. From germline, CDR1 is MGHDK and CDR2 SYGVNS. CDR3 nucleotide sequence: TGTGCCAGCAGTGATTATAATTCACCCCTCCACTTT. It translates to CASSDYNSPLHF.

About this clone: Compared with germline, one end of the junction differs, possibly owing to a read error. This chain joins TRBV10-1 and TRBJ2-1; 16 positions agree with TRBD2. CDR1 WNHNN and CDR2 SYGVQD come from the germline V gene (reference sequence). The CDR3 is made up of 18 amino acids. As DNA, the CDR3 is TGCGCCAGCAGCCCTTTGGGACTAGCGGGGGGGCAGTACAGTGAGCAGTTCTTC. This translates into CASSPLGLAGGQYSEQFF.

CDR3 residues: CASFTGATGELFF. As DNA, the CDR3 is TGTGCCAGCTTCACAGGGGCGACCGGGGAGCTGTTTTTT. The chain links TRBV12-3 or TRBV12-4 to TRBJ2-2; TRBD1 matches 7 bases. V dropped 8 bases and J dropped 5; count of bases not matched to a gene: 5. The CDR3 is made up of 13 amino acids.

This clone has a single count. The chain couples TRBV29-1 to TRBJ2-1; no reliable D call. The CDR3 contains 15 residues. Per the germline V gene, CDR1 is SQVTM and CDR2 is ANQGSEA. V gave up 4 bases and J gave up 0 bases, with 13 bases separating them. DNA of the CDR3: TGCAGCGTTGCGAGTCGCAGAGCCTCCTACAATGAGCAGTTCTTC. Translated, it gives CSVASRRASYNEQFF.

The DNA for the CDR3 is TGTGCCAGCAGCTTGGACAGATACGAGCAGTACTTC. Translated: CASSLDRYEQYF. The chain recombines TRBV5-6 with TRBJ2-7; D is unresolved. Germline V CDR1 and CDR2: SGHDT, YYEEEE. There are 12 residues in the CDR3. The V and J ends lost 0 bases and 4 bases respectively, with 5 bases between them.

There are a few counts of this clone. The CDR3 sequence is CASSSPGTGRETQYF. The DNA of the CDR3 is TGTGCCAGCAGTTCACCCGGGACAGGGAGGGAGACCCAGTACTTC. V is TRBV6-5 and J is TRBJ2-5, with 9 bases lining up with TRBD1. This CDR3 is built from 15 residues. V dropped 4 bases and J dropped 5; count of bases not matched to a gene: 8. Germline V gives CDR1 MNHEY, CDR2 SVGAGI.

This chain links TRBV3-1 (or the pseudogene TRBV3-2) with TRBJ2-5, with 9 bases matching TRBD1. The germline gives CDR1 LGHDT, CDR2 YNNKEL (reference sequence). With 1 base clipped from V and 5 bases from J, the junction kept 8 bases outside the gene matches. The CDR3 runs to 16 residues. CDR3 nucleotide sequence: TGTGCCAGCAGCCAAGCCGGAACAGGGGGCTTGGAGACCCAGTACTTC. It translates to CASSQAGTGGLETQYF.

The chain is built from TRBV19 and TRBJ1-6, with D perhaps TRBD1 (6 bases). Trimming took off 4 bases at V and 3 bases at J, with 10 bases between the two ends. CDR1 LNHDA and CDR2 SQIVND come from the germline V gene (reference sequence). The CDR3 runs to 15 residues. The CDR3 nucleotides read TGTGCCAGTAGTAACCGGGACAACTATAATTCACCCCTCCACTTT. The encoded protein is CASSNRDNYNSPLHF.